The sequence of this T cell receptor (beta chain) was determined in a study of radiotherapy plus CTLA-4 blockade in lung cancer. The wider study: Disease control was achieved by over 30% of patients, and objective responses by about 17%. Findings and caveats of the study: Peripheral blood showed expansion of tumor-derived TCR clones after radiotherapy and ipilimumab.

Data came from immunoSEQ multiplex PCR; TCRdb stores just in-frame clones and leaves some out. Found here are about 110,000 clones, over 65% of them singletons; the top ten hold roughly 2.3%. A remark on this clone: Its matching antigen is unknown.

Here the sequenced sample was peripheral blood, taken from a patient treated with radiotherapy plus ipilimumab. The sequence was collected from a human donor with non-small cell lung cancer that progressed on radiotherapy plus ipilimumab. Some clones in this sample may be carry-over from other donors' samples.

The CDR3 sequence is CASSIEGGYHEQYF. In DNA form, the CDR3 reads TGTGCCAGTAGTATAGAAGGAGGGTACCACGAGCAGTACTTC. The rearrangement joins TRBV19 to TRBJ2-7, with D possibly TRBD2 on 6 matching bases. Germline V CDR1 and CDR2: LNHDA, SQIVND (reference sequence). V lost 0 bases and J 5 bases, leaving 11 bases between the germline ends. The CDR3 length is 14 residues.